This TCR beta chain emerged from a study of CD8+ T cells in alopecia areata. Points from the study as a whole: There were also resident alphabeta T cells of normal skin sequenced in scalp samples. Many expanded lesional clones remained in scalp and blood on tofacitinib.

Sequencing used cDNA as its template, made by extracting RNA and reverse transcribing it. The protocol was immunoSEQ multiplex PCR, while the TCRdb copy is restricted to in-frame clones and leaves out a portion. The sample has around 100,000 clones; about 40% are singletons. The treatment is: oral pan-JAK inhibitor, 5-10 mg twice daily. Peripheral blood, together with lesional scalp punch biopsies, was collected from alopecia areata patients. As to this clone: Its specificity is unknown.

V dropped 4 bases and J dropped 6; count of bases not matched to a gene: 8. Looked up from germline, CDR1 is SGHRS and CDR2 is YFSETQ. The CDR3 extends over 15 amino acids. Sequencing used CD8+ T cells sorted from blood, obtained at week 24, from a patient treated with tofacitinib. The sequence was collected from a human donor with alopecia areata. V is TRBV5-1 and J is TRBJ2-2; 8 nucleotides align to TRBD2. The CDR3: CASSTGTRGPGELFF. The CDR3 DNA reads TGCGCCAGCAGCACCGGGACTAGAGGGCCCGGGGAGCTGTTTTTT. Together with reference TRBV5-1 and TRBJ2-2, the CDR3 gives the full variable domain: KAGVTQTPRYLIKTRGQQVTLSCSPISGHRSVSWYQQTPGQGLQFLFEYFSETQRNKGNFPGRFSGRQFSNSRSEMNVSTLELGDSALYLCASSTGTRGPGELFFGEGSRLTVL.